This TCR beta chain stems from a study of human T cells and chemical hapten exposure. This CDR3 is 16 amino acids long. Trimming shortened V by 4 bases and J by 1 base, and 17 bases separated the two germline ends. From germline, CDR1 is DFQATT and CDR2 SNEGSKA (reference sequence). The time point here: patch test 3, about 24 weeks after DPC sensitization. The sample's treatment: therapeutic diphenylcyclopropenone sensitization with weekly scalp DPC. The table lists this clonotype with a few counts. TCRdb ran MiXCR on the RACE reads and lists one entry per CDR3 protein. Of 190,000 or so distinct CDR3 sequences in the sample, more than 20% were seen once.

The sample in question was whole blood, obtained in connection with sensitization to the hapten diphenylcyclopropenone (DPC). The sequence came from a woman aged 40 to 50 with alopecia areata. Some clones in this sample may be carry-over from other donors' samples. The chain joins TRBV20-1 to TRBJ2-1; the D gene could be TRBD1 or TRBD2 (5 bases each). CDR3 protein: CSATSTGQLSYNEQFF. CDR3 nucleotide sequence: TGCAGTGCTACTTCTACGGGGCAGCTTTCCTACAATGAGCAGTTCTTC.